What follows are 4 T cell receptor beta chains derived from one specimen sequenced in a study of cytomegalovirus exposure and HLA in healthy donors. The study ran its PCR with 60 Vbeta and 13 Jbeta primers. Assay used: immunoSEQ multiplex PCR; TCRdb lists only in-frame clones, some missing. The sample lists 150,000 to 200,000 clones; 80% to 90% were seen once. The specimen sequenced was PBMCs. The receptor set was obtained from a man between 18 and 29 years old in good health and CMV-seropositive.

The rearrangement uses TRBV10-1 and TRBJ2-2; 10 positions match TRBD2. CDR3 length: 13 amino acids. The junction had 0 bases not matched to a gene; V was cut back by 8 bases and J by 3 bases. CDR1 and CDR2 (germline): WNHNN, SYGVQD (reference sequence). The CDR3 DNA reads as TGCGCCAGCCTAGCGGGGGACACCGGGGAGCTGTTTTTT. It codes for CASLAGDTGELFF.

This clone was found once. The chain recombines TRBV27 with TRBJ2-3; D might be TRBD2 (7 bases). Germline assignment: CDR1 MNHEY and CDR2 SMNVEV (reference sequence). The CDR3 extends over 13 amino acids. V lost 2 bases and J 6 bases, leaving 9 bases between the germline ends. DNA of the CDR3: TGTGCCAGCAGTTTAGCGGGGGCGGATACGCAGTATTTT. As protein: CASSLAGADTQYF.

This chain joins TRBV21-1 and TRBJ1-2. TRBV21-1 is flagged as a pseudogene. The CDR3 runs 15 residues. The CDR3 loop is CASSEGRQSPYGYTF. CDR3 bases: TGTGCCAGCAGCGAGGGCCGCCAATCACCCTATGGCTACACCTTC.

The gene calls are TRBV30 and TRBJ2-2; 9 bases fit TRBD1. After removal of 8 bases from V and 6 bases from J, the junction contained 10 bases not matched to a gene. Germline V gene data show CDR1 as GTSNPN and CDR2 as SVGIG (reference sequence). CDR3 length equals 14 residues. The CDR3 DNA sequence: TGTGCCGGGAACAGGGGGCGCGGGTCCGGGGAGCTGTTTTTT. Translating it yields CAGNRGRGSGELFF. The whole variable domain, remainder taken from reference TRBV30 and TRBJ2-2, is SQTIHQWPATLVQPVGSPLSLECTVEGTSNPNLYWYRQAAGRGLQLLFYSVGIGQISSEVPQNLSASRPQDRQFILSSKKLLLSDSGFYLCAGNRGRGSGELFFGEGSRLTVL.